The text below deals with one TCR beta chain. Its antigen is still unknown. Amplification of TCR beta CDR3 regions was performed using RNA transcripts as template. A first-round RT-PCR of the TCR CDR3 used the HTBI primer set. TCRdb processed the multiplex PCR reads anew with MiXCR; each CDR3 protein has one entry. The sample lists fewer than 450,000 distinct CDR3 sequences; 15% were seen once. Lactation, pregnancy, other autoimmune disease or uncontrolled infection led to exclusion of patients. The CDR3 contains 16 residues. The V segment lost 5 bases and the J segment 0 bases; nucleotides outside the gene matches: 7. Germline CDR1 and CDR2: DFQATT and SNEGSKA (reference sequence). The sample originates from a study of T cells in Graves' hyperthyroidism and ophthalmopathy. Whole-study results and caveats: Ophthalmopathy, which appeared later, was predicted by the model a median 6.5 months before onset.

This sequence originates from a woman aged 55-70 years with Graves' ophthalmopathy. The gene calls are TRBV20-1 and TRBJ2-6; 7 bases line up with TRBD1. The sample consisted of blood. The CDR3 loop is CSALDRRTSGANVLTF. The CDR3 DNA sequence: TGCAGTGCTTTGGACAGGCGGACCTCTGGGGCCAACGTCCTGACTTTC.